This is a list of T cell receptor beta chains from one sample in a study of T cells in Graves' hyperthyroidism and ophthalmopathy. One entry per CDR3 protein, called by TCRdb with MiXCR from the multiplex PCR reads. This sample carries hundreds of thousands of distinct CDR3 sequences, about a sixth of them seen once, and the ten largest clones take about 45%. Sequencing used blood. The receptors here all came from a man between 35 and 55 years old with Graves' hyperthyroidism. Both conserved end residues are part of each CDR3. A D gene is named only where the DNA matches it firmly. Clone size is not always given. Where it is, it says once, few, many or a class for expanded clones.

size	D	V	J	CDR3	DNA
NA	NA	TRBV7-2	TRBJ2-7	CASSQELNRRGDSYEQYF	TGCGCCAGCAGCCAAGAATTAAACAGAAGGGGGGACTCCTACGAGCAGTACTTC
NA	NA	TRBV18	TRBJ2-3	CASSPVVGLDTDTQYF	TGTGCCAGCTCACCAGTAGTCGGCCTGGATACAGATACGCAGTATTTT
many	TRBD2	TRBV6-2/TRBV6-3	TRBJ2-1	CASSYGTIAGVKNEQFF	TGTGCCAGCAGTTACGGGACCATAGCGGGGGTTAAAAATGAGCAGTTCTTC
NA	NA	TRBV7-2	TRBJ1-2	CASSLKGDYGYTF	TGTGCCAGCAGCTTAAAGGGGGACTATGGCTACACCTTC
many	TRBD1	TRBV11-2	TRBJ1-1	CASSKAQGESEAFF	TGTGCCAGCAGCAAGGCACAGGGGGAGTCAGAAGCTTTCTTT
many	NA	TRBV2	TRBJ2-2	CASSGEGANTGELFF	TGTGCCAGCAGTGGGGAGGGGGCCAACACCGGGGAGCTGTTTTTT
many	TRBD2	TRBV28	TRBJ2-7	CASSHHASGGSYEQYF	TGTGCCAGCAGTCACCATGCTAGCGGGGGCTCCTACGAGCAGTACTTC
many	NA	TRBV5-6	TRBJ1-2	CASFGGYGYTF	TGTGCCAGCTTTGGGGGGTATGGCTACACCTTC
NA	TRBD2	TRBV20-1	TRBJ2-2	CSASQRASGGTDTGELFF	TGCAGTGCTAGCCAACGTGCTAGCGGGGGAACGGACACCGGGGAGCTGTTTTTT
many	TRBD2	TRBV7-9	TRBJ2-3	CASSALGTSGGGASTDTQYF	TGTGCCAGCAGCGCCCTTGGGACTAGCGGGGGGGGAGCTAGCACAGATACGCAGTATTTT
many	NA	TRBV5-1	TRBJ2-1	CASSGNLVEQFF	TGCGCCAGCTCCGGGAACCTCGTAGAGCAGTTCTTC
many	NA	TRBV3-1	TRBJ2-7	CASSQRGGGSFSYEQYF	TGTGCCAGCAGCCAAAGGGGTGGGGGCTCGTTCTCCTACGAGCAGTACTTC
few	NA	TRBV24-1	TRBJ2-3	CATSDWDSTDTQYF	TGTGCCACCAGTGATTGGGACAGCACAGATACGCAGTATTTT
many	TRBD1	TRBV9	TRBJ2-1	CASSVVTGVEQFF	TGTGCCAGCAGCGTAGTGACAGGGGTCGAGCAGTTCTTC
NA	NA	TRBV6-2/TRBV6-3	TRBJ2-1	CASSYKYNEQFF	TGTGCCAGCAGTTATAAGTACAATGAGCAGTTCTTC
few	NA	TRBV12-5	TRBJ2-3	CASGLAITDTQYF	TGTGCTAGTGGTCTTGCTATCACAGATACGCAGTATTTT
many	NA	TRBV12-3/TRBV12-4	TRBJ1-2	CASSLMGTGYTF	TGTGCCAGCAGCCTTATGGGGACTGGCTACACCTTC
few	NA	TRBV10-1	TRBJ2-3	CASHTGRITDTQYF	TGCGCCAGCCATACGGGACGGATCACAGATACGCAGTATTTT